Following are 10 T cell receptor beta chains from one sample sequenced in a study of T cell clonality in common variable immunodeficiency. The data were produced by immunoSEQ multiplex PCR, yet TCRdb's version contains in-frame clones alone and is incomplete. The sample holds around 29,000 clones, and no clone turns up only once. The sequenced sample consisted of peripheral blood mononuclear cells. The receptors originated from a person between 18 and 69 years old in good health.

This clone was counted between two and nine times. The DNA ends 3 residues before the CDR3 does, and the rest of the CDR3 is filled in from the germline J gene. The chain links TRBV7-9 to TRBJ1-2, with D unclear. This CDR3 has 14 residues. The germline CDR1 and CDR2 sequences are SEHNR and FQNEAQ (reference sequence). With 6 bases removed from V and 2 bases from J, the gap between germline ends came to 13 bases. The covered CDR3 bases are TGTGCCAGCAGGCCGTCTGAGGGCAACTATGGC. Protein sequence: CASRPSEGNYG. The complete CDR3 reads CASRPSEGNYGYTF.

This clone was seen at least ten times. The read falls 3 residues short of the CDR3 end, and the missing part is taken from the germline J gene. The chain links TRBV30 to TRBJ1-5; D perhaps matches TRBD1 (5 bases). Germline V gene sequence: CDR1 GTSNPN, CDR2 SVGIG (reference sequence). Trimming left V 2 bases short and J 4 bases short, with 15 bases between. The CDR3 is 15 residues long. CDR3 DNA, as far as it was read: TGTGCCTGGAGTCAAAAAAGGGGAGAGAATCAGCCC. Its protein is CAWSQKRGENQP. Given in full, the CDR3 is CAWSQKRGENQPQHF.

On this clone itself: With the read ending 3 residues before the CDR3 end, the germline J gene is used to fill in that end. The V call is TRBV18, the J call TRBJ1-5; TRBD1 matches at 7 bases. The length of the CDR3 is 15 residues. The trim removed 1 base at V and 5 bases at J, leaving 5 bases unmatched. CDR1 is KGHSH, CDR2 LQKENI, per germline. The sequenced CDR3 bases are TGTGCCAGCTCACCACAGAGGGGGCAGGATCAGCCC. Translating it yields CASSPQRGQDQP. The entire CDR3 sequence reads CASSPQRGQDQPQHF. The full variable domain, in which reference TRBV18 and TRBJ1-5 provide the parts outside the CDR3, is NAGVMQNPRHLVRRRGQEARLRCSPMKGHSHVYWYRQLPEEGLKFMVYLQKENIIDESGMPKERFSAEFPKEGPSILRIQQVVRGDSAAYFCASSPQRGQDQPQHFGDGTRLSIL.

There are many counts of this clone. The read ends 3 residues early relative to the CDR3; the germline J gene fills the gap. This chain uses TRBV28 with TRBJ1-1; tentatively, D is TRBD1 (5 bases). From germline, CDR1 is MDHEN and CDR2 SYDVKM. The germline V and J ends were trimmed by 2 bases and 6 bases, with 16 bases remaining between them. The CDR3 length is 15 residues. The CDR3 is CASSLQVGEGPEAFF. The covered CDR3 bases are TGTGCCAGCAGTTTACAGGTAGGCGAGGGGCCTGAA.

This clone has ten or more counts. The junction does not match germline at one end; this may be a read error. The read ends 3 residues early relative to the CDR3; the germline J gene fills the gap. The rearrangement uses TRBV7-7 and TRBJ2-2, with 8 nucleotides matching TRBD2. CDR3 size: 15 residues. Per germline, CDR1 SSHAT and CDR2 FNYEAQ (reference sequence). CDR3 DNA, as far as it was read: TGTGCTAGCAGCCTCGGGGGGGCGAACACCGGGGAG. Its translation is CASSLGGANTGE. The full CDR3 is CASSLGGANTGELFF. The full variable domain, in which reference TRBV7-7 and TRBJ2-2 provide the parts outside the CDR3, is GAGVSQSPRYKVTKRGQDVTLRCDPISSHATLYWYQQALGQGPEFLTYFNYEAQPDKSGLPSDRFSAERPEGSISTLTIQRTEQRDSAMYRCASSLGGANTGELFFGEGSRLTVL.

A remark on this clone: The CDR3 end falls 3 residues outside the read, so it is completed with the germline J gene. This chain joins TRBV7-9 and TRBJ2-3; weak D call: TRBD2 (5 bases). The germline CDR1 and CDR2 sequences are SEHNR and FQNEAQ (reference sequence). The CDR3 sequence is 14 residues long. The CDR3 sequence is CASTPRVGAETQYF. The part of the CDR3 DNA that was read is TGTGCCAGCACCCCTCGGGTGGGAGCGGAGACG.

As to this clone: Read coverage stops 3 residues before the CDR3 terminus; the germline J gene supplies the remainder. The chain links TRBV2 to TRBJ1-1; the match to TRBD1 covers 8 bases. V shed 7 bases, J shed 1 base, and the junction held 5 bases outside the gene matches. The CDR3 runs 14 residues. Germline V gene lookup returns CDR1 SNHLY and CDR2 FYNNEI. This CDR3 reads CASKETGANTEAFF. The covered CDR3 bases are TGTGCCAGCAAGGAGACAGGGGCGAACACTGAA.

Details on this clone: Sequencing ends 3 residues short of the CDR3 end; the germline J gene provides the rest. V is TRBV5-1 and J is TRBJ2-1, with 11 positions matching TRBD1. The CDR3 is made up of 15 amino acids. V gave up 3 bases and J gave up 3 bases; unmatched junction bases: 2. Per germline, CDR1 SGHRS and CDR2 YFSETQ. CDR3 DNA (partial): TGCGCCAGCAGCTCGGGGACAGGGGGCTACAATGAG. Translated, it gives CASSSGTGGYNE. The entire CDR3 reads CASSSGTGGYNEQFF.

This clone was counted at least ten times. This chain's CDR3 is CAIRTGQSGYTF. CDR3 DNA, as far as it was read: TGTGCCATCAGAACTGGACAGAGTGGC. This chain joins TRBV10-3 and TRBJ1-2, with a tentative D call TRBD1 (6 bases). The read terminates 3 residues ahead of where the CDR3 ends, so the germline J gene completes it. The CDR3 has 12 residues. Germline CDR1 ENHRY, CDR2 SYGVKD. Trimming removed 6 bases from V and 7 bases from J, with 12 bases in between.

This clone was seen more than once but under ten times. The CDR3 end falls 3 residues outside the read, so it is completed with the germline J gene. V is TRBV5-5 and J is TRBJ2-3, with unresolved D. V lost 4 bases and J lost 8, with 8 bases in between. CDR1 is SGHKS and CDR2 is YYEKEE in the germline V gene (reference sequence). This CDR3 comprises 11 residues. The sequenced CDR3 bases are TGTGCCAGCAGCCCGCTCGGTACG. This codes for CASSPLGT. The full CDR3 protein is CASSPLGTQYF.